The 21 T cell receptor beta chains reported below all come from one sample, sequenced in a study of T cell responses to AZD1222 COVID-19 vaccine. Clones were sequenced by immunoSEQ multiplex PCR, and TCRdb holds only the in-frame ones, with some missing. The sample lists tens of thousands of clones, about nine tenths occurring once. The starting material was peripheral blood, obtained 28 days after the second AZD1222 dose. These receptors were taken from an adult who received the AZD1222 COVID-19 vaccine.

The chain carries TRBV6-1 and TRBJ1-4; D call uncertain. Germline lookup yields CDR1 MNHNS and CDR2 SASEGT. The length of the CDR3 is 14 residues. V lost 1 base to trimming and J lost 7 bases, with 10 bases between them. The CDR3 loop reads CASSEGGVGEKLFF. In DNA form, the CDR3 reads TGTGCCAGCAGTGAAGGGGGAGTGGGTGAAAAACTGTTTTTT.

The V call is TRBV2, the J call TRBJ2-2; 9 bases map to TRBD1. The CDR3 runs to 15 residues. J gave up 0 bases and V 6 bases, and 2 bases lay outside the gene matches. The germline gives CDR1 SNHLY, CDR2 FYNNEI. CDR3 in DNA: TGTGCCAGCAGGGGACAGGGAACGAACACCGGGGAGCTGTTTTTT. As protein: CASRGQGTNTGELFF. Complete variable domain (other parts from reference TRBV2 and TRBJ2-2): EPEVTQTPSHQVTQMGQEVILRCVPISNHLYFYWYRQILGQKVEFLVSFYNNEISEKSEIFDDQFSVERPDGSNFTLKIRSTKLEDSAMYFCASRGQGTNTGELFFGEGSRLTVL.

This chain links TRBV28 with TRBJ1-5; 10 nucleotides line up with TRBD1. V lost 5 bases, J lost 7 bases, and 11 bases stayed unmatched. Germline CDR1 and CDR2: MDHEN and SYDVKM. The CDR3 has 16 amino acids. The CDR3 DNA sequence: TGTGCCAGCAGTAAAGGGACAGGGGTTAGGGGGCAGCCCCAGCATTTT. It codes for CASSKGTGVRGQPQHF.

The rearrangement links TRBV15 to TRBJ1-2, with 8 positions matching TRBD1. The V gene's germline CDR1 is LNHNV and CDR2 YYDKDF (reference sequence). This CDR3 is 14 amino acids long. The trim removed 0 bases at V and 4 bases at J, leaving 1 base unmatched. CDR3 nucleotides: TGTGCCACCAGCAGAGATCAGGGGGCCTATGGCTACACCTTC. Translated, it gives CATSRDQGAYGYTF. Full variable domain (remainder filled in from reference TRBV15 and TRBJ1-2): DAMVIQNPRYQVTQFGKPVTLSCSQTLNHNVMYWYQQKSSQAPKLLFHYYDKDFNNEADTPDNFQSRRPNTSFCFLDIRSPGLGDTAMYLCATSRDQGAYGYTFGSGTRLTVV.

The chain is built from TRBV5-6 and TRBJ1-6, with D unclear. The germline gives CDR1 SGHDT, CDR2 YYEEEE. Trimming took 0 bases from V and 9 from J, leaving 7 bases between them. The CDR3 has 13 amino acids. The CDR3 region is CASSLVKVSPLHF. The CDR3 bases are TGTGCCAGCAGCTTGGTGAAAGTTTCACCCCTCCACTTT.

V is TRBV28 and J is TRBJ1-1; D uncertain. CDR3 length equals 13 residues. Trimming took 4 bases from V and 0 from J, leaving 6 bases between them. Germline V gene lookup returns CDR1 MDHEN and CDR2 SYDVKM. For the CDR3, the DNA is TGTGCCAGCAGTTCCCATATGAACACTGAAGCTTTCTTT. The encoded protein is CASSSHMNTEAFF.

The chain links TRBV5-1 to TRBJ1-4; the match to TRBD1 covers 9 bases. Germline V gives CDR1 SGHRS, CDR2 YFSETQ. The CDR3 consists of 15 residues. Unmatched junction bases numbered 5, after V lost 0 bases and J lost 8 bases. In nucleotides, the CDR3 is TGCGCCAGCAGCTTGGAGGGGACAGGGAGGGAAAAACTGTTTTTT. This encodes CASSLEGTGREKLFF.

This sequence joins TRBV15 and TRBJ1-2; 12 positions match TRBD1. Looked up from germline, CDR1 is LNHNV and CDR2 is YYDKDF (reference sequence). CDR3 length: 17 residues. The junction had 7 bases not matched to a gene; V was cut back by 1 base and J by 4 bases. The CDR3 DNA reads TGTGCCACCAGCAGAGGTAAAGGGACAGGGGGCGTCTATGGCTACACCTTC. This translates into CATSRGKGTGGVYGYTF. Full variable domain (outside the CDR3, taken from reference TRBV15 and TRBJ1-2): DAMVIQNPRYQVTQFGKPVTLSCSQTLNHNVMYWYQQKSSQAPKLLFHYYDKDFNNEADTPDNFQSRRPNTSFCFLDIRSPGLGDTAMYLCATSRGKGTGGVYGYTFGSGTRLTVV.

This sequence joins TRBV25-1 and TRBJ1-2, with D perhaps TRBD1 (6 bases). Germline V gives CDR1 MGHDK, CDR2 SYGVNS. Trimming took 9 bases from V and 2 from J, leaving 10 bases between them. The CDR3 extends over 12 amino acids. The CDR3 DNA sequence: TGTGCCAGTCGACAGGACAACTATGGCTACACCTTC. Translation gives CASRQDNYGYTF.

The CDR3: CASSVTGGGQPQHF. CDR3 nucleotides: TGTGCCAGCAGCGTGACAGGGGGCGGCCAGCCCCAGCATTTT. The genes are TRBV7-9 and TRBJ1-5; 10 nucleotides match TRBD1. The germline V gene has CDR1 SEHNR and CDR2 FQNEAQ (reference sequence). The CDR3 consists of 14 residues. V dropped 5 bases and J dropped 7; count of bases not matched to a gene: 5.

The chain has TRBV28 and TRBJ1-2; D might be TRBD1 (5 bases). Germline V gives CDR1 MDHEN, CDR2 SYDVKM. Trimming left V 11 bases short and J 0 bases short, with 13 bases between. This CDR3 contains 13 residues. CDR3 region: CAGSGGANYGYTF. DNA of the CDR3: TGTGCCGGTTCGGGGGGAGCTAACTATGGCTACACCTTC.

The CDR3 protein is CASSPFMGQPQHF. For the CDR3, the DNA is TGTGCCAGCAGCCCCTTCATGGGCCAGCCCCAGCATTTT. The V call is TRBV7-9, the J call TRBJ1-5; D call uncertain. The length of the CDR3 is 13 residues. Germline CDR1 and CDR2: SEHNR and FQNEAQ (reference sequence). V shed 5 bases and J shed 7 bases, with 12 bases lying between them.

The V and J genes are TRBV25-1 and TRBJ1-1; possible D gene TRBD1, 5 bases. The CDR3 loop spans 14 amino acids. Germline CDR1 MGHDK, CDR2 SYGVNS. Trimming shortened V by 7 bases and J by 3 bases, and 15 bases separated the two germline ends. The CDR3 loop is CASIKSGDHTEAFF. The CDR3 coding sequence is TGTGCCAGCATCAAAAGTGGGGACCACACTGAAGCTTTCTTT.

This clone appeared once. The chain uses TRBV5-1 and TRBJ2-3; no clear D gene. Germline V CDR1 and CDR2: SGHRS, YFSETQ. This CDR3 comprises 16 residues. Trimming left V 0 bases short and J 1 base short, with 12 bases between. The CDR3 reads CASSLDSFGGTDTQYF. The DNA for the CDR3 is TGCGCCAGCAGCTTGGACAGCTTTGGGGGCACAGATACGCAGTATTTT.

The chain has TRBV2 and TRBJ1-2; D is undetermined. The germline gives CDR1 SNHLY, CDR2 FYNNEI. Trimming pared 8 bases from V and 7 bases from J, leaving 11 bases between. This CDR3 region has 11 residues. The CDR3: CASVLFLGYTF. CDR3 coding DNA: TGTGCCAGCGTCCTGTTCCTTGGCTACACCTTC.

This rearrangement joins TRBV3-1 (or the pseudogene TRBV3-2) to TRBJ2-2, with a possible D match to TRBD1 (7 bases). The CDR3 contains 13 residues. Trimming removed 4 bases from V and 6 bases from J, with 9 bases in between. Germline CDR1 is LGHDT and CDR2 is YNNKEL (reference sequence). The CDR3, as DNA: TGTGCCAGCAGCCCCAGGGGGGCCGGGGAGCTGTTTTTT. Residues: CASSPRGAGELFF.

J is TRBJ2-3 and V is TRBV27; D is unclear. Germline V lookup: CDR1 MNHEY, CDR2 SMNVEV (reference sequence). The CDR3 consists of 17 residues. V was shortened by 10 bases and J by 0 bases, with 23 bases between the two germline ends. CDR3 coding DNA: TGTGCCACCAAGTTCCTTGGCGCAGCTATCAGCACAGATACGCAGTATTTT. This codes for CATKFLGAAISTDTQYF.

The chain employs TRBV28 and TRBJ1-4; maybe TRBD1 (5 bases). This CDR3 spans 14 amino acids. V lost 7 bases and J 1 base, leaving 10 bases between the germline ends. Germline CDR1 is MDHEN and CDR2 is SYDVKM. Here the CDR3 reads CASKVGETNEKLFF. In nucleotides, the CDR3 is TGTGCCAGCAAAGTGGGGGAAACTAATGAAAAACTGTTTTTT.

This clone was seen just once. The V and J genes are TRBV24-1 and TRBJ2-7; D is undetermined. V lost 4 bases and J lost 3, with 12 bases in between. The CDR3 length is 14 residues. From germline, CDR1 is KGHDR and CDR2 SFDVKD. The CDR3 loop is CATSDATSIYEQYF. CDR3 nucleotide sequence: TGTGCCACCAGTGACGCCACTTCGATCTACGAGCAGTACTTC.

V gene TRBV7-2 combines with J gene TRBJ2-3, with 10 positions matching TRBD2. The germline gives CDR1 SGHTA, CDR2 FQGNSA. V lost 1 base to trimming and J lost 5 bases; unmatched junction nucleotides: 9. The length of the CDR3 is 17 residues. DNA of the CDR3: TGTGCCAGCAGCTTAGGGCTAGCGGGGGAGTTCGGAGATACGCAGTATTTT. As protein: CASSLGLAGEFGDTQYF.

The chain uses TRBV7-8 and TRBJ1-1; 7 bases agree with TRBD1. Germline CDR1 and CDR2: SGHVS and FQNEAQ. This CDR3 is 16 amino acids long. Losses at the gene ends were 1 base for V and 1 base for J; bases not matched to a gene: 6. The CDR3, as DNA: TGTGCCAGCAGCTTAGAGGCAGGGGGTGGGAACACTGAAGCTTTCTTT. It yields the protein CASSLEAGGGNTEAFF. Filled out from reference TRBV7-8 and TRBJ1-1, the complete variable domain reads GAGVSQSPRYKVAKRGQDVALRCDPISGHVSLFWYQQALGQGPEFLTYFQNEAQLDKSGLPSDRFFAERPEGSVSTLKIQRTQQEDSAVYLCASSLEAGGGNTEAFFGQGTRLTVV.